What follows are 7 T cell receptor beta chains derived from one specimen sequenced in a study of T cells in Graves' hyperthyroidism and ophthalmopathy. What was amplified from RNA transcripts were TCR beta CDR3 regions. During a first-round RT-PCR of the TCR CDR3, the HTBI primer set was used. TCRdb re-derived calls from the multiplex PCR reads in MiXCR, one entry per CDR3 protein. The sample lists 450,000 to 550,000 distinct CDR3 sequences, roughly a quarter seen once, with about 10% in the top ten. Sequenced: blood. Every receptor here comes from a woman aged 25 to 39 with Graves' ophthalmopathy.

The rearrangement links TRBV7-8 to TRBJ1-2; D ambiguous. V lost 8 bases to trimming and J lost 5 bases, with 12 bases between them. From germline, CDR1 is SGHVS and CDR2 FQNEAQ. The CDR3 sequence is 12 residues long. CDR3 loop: CASWDGGYGYTF. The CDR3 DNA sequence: TGTGCCAGCTGGGATGGTGGTTATGGCTACACCTTC.

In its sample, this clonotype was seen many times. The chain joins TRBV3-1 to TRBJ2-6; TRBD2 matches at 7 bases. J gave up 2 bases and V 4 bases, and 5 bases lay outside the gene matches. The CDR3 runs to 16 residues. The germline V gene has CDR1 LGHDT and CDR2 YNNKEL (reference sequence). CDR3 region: CASSLLGGAGANVLTF. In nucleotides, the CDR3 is TGTGCCAGCAGCCTACTGGGGGGGGCTGGGGCCAACGTCCTGACTTTC.

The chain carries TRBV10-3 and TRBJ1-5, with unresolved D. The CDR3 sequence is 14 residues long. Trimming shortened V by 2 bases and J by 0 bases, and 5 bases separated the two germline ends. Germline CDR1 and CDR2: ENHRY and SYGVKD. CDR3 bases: TGTGCCATCAGTGAGACATATAGCAATCAGCCCCAGCATTTT. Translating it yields CAISETYSNQPQHF.

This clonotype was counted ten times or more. The CDR3: CASSPDGRLYGYTF. The CDR3 DNA is TGTGCCAGCAGTCCCGATGGAAGGCTTTATGGCTACACCTTC. The J gene is TRBJ1-2, the V gene TRBV28; no definite D call. The length of the CDR3 is 14 residues. In germline, CDR1 is MDHEN, CDR2 SYDVKM. Trimming left V 5 bases short and J 5 bases short, with 15 bases between.

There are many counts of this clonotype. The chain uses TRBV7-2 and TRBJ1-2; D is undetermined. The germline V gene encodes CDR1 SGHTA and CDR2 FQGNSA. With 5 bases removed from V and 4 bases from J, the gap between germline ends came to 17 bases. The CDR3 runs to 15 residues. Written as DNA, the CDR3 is TGTGCCAGCAGCGATCGTCCCTCTTGGGGCTATGGCTACACCTTC. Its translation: CASSDRPSWGYGYTF. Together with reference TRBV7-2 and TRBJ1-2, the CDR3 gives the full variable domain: GAGVSQSPSNKVTEKGKDVELRCDPISGHTALYWYRQSLGQGLEFLIYFQGNSAPDKSGLPSDRFSAERTGGSVSTLTIQRTQQEDSAVYLCASSDRPSWGYGYTFGSGTRLTVV.

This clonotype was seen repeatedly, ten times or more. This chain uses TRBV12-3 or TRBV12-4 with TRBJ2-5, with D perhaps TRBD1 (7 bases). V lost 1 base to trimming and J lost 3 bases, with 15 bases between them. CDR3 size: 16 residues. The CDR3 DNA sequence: TGTGCCAGCAGTTTAGTCAGACAGGGAGGAAAAGAGACCCAGTACTTC. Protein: CASSLVRQGGKETQYF.

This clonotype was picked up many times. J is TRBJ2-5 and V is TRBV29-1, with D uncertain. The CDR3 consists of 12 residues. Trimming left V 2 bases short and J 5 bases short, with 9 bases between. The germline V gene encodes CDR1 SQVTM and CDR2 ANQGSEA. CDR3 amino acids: CSVESGGETQYF. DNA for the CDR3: TGCAGCGTTGAATCTGGTGGGGAGACCCAGTACTTC.